The 27 T cell receptor beta chains listed next were all sequenced from one sample in a study of technical replicates of blood from a handful of donors. Clones were sequenced by immunoSEQ multiplex PCR, and TCRdb holds only the in-frame ones, with some missing. The table shows about 13,000 clones, with roughly 77% occurring only once. The sequencing sample was made of PBMCs. All receptors derive from a human donor in good health.

The sample holds one count of this clone. V usage is TRBV6-1 and J usage is TRBJ2-5; a possible D gene is TRBD2 (6 bases). There are 12 residues in the CDR3. Germline V gene sequence: CDR1 MNHNS, CDR2 SASEGT. V lost 8 bases, J lost 5 bases, and 12 bases lay in between. CDR3 in DNA: TGTGCCAGCCAGTGGGGGAGGGAGACCCAGTACTTC. Amino acids: CASQWGRETQYF.

The rearrangement uses TRBV5-8 and TRBJ1-5; the match to TRBD1 covers 10 bases. After removal of 4 bases from V and 0 bases from J, the junction contained 10 bases not matched to a gene. The CDR3 spans 18 residues. CDR1 and CDR2 from the germline V gene are SGHTS and YDEGEE. The CDR3 DNA sequence: TGTGCCAGCAGCCTCCGGGACAGGGGCCACTATAGCAATCAGCCCCAGCATTTT. Its translation: CASSLRDRGHYSNQPQHF.

The rearrangement links TRBV18 to TRBJ2-5; 8 bases map to TRBD1. The CDR3 extends over 15 amino acids. CDR1 KGHSH and CDR2 LQKENI come from the germline V gene. Trimming took 5 bases from V and 5 from J; bases not matched to a gene: 10. The CDR3 region has the DNA TGTGCCAGCTCAGCCAGGGGGCTGAGTTGGGAGACCCAGTACTTC. The encoded protein is CASSARGLSWETQYF.

This clone was observed a handful of times. This sequence joins TRBV9 and TRBJ1-4; no firm D call. V was shortened by 3 bases and J by 8 bases, with 20 bases between the two germline ends. CDR3 length equals 16 residues. CDR1 is SGDLS and CDR2 is YYNGEE in the germline V gene. The CDR3 sequence is CASSASPAEAWEKLFF. Here the CDR3 DNA reads TGTGCCAGCAGCGCTTCTCCGGCTGAGGCATGGGAAAAACTGTTTTTT.

The rearrangement uses TRBV29-1 and TRBJ2-3; possibly TRBD1 for D (7 bases). This CDR3 is 15 amino acids long. The germline V gene encodes CDR1 SQVTM and CDR2 ANQGSEA. Deletions cut 3 bases from V and 2 bases from J, with 15 bases between. CDR3 DNA: TGCAGCGTTGAGGGAGGACAGGAAATCACAGATACGCAGTATTTT. Translated: CSVEGGQEITDTQYF.

The chain recombines TRBV6-6 with TRBJ1-5; weak D call: TRBD1 (5 bases). This CDR3 contains 15 residues. V was shortened by 7 bases and J by 4 bases, with 17 bases between the two germline ends. Per the germline V gene, CDR1 is MNHNY and CDR2 is SVGAGI (reference sequence). The CDR3 DNA reads TGTGCCAGCAACGACTGGGGGGAGAGGAATCAGCCCCAGCATTTT. It encodes CASNDWGERNQPQHF.

Only one count was recorded for this clone. The gene calls are TRBV5-1 and TRBJ2-1; 8 bases map to TRBD2. Germline lookup yields CDR1 SGHRS and CDR2 YFSETQ. The V gene end was trimmed by 0 bases and the J gene end by 6 bases; junction bases not matched to a gene: 11. This CDR3 is 17 amino acids long. In nucleotides, the CDR3 is TGCGCCAGCAGCTTGGGAAGCGGGAGCCCTCGGGGCAATGAGCAGTTCTTC. Encoded protein: CASSLGSGSPRGNEQFF.

The CDR3 spells CAISELSDSSYEQYF. The CDR3 DNA sequence: TGTGCCATCAGTGAGCTCAGCGACAGCTCCTACGAGCAGTACTTC. The J gene is TRBJ2-7, the V gene TRBV10-3; D is perhaps TRBD1 (5 bases). This CDR3 is 15 amino acids long. From germline, CDR1 is ENHRY and CDR2 SYGVKD. V was pared by 2 bases and J by 0 bases, with 11 bases between.

The chain employs TRBV5-1 and TRBJ2-2; D may be TRBD1 (6 bases). Trimming removed 7 bases from V and 4 bases from J, with 17 bases in between. In germline, CDR1 is SGHRS, CDR2 YFSETQ. The CDR3 has 15 residues. CDR3 sequence reads: CASGGGTGSTGELFF. CDR3 coding DNA: TGCGCCAGCGGCGGAGGTACAGGGTCCACCGGGGAGCTGTTTTTT.

V gene TRBV11-3 combines with J gene TRBJ2-1, with 10 nucleotides matching TRBD1. Germline V gene data show CDR1 as SGHNT and CDR2 as YENEEA. The CDR3 consists of 16 residues. The V gene end was trimmed by 1 base and the J gene end by 6 bases; junction bases not matched to a gene: 6. The CDR3 nucleotides read TGTGCCAGCAGCTTAGTCTGGGGACAGGGGACCAATGAGCAGTTCTTC. It yields the protein CASSLVWGQGTNEQFF.

This clone was picked up one time. V is TRBV9 and J is TRBJ2-4; a weak D match, TRBD1 (5 bases). The CDR3 is made up of 14 amino acids. From germline, CDR1 is SGDLS and CDR2 YYNGEE. The V end lost 0 bases, the J end lost 2 bases, and 6 bases lay between the germline ends. CDR3 amino acids: CASSVGGSKNIQYF. The CDR3 region has the DNA TGTGCCAGCAGCGTAGGGGGCTCCAAAAACATTCAGTACTTC. The full variable domain, its missing parts supplied by reference TRBV9 and TRBJ2-4, is DSGVTQTPKHLITATGQRVTLRCSPRSGDLSVYWYQQSLDQGLQFLIQYYNGEERAKGNILERFSAQQFPDLHSELNLSSLELGDSALYFCASSVGGSKNIQYFGAGTRLSVL.

V and J are TRBV6-6 and TRBJ2-2; tentatively, D is TRBD1 (5 bases). Between the trimmed V and J ends, which lost 7 bases and 8 bases, there was a span of 11 bases. This CDR3 spans 12 amino acids. Germline V gene sequence: CDR1 MNHNY, CDR2 SVGAGI (reference sequence). The CDR3 sequence: CASNHQGGELFF. The CDR3 nucleotides are TGTGCCAGCAACCACCAGGGTGGGGAGCTGTTTTTT.

The chain joins TRBV6-4 to TRBJ2-3, with 7 bases aligning to TRBD2. The V gene's germline CDR1 is MRHNA and CDR2 SNTAGT. Trimming at V came to 4 bases and at J to 2 bases, leaving 6 bases not matched to a gene. This CDR3 is built from 15 residues. The CDR3 reads CASSARSGNTDTQYF. As DNA, the CDR3 is TGTGCCAGCAGTGCTCGCAGCGGGAACACAGATACGCAGTATTTT.

For the CDR3, the DNA is TGTGCCAGCAGCTTGGGCAGGGTTTTTCCTGGAAACACCATATATTTT. It translates to CASSLGRVFPGNTIYF. The chain employs TRBV5-8 and TRBJ1-3, with D maybe TRBD1 (5 bases). V lost 0 bases to trimming and J lost 2 bases, with 12 bases between them. Germline CDR1 SGHTS, CDR2 YDEGEE. The CDR3 runs 16 residues.

This clone was seen once. This sequence joins TRBV11-2 and TRBJ2-3; D might be TRBD2 (5 bases). Germline CDR1 and CDR2: SGHAT and FQNNGV. The CDR3 is made up of 12 amino acids. Between the trimmed V and J ends, which lost 8 bases and 7 bases, there was a span of 13 bases. The CDR3 coding sequence is TGTGCCAGCGGTTGGAGCGGCAATACGCAGTATTTT. As protein: CASGWSGNTQYF.

The CDR3 DNA sequence: TGTGCCAGCAGCTTTGGACTAGCCGACAATGAGCAGTTCTTC. Its protein product is CASSFGLADNEQFF. This rearrangement joins TRBV11-2 to TRBJ2-1; 8 bases agree with TRBD2. This CDR3 region has 14 residues. V lost 3 bases and J lost 5; bases outside the gene matches: 3. Per the germline V gene, CDR1 is SGHAT and CDR2 is FQNNGV.

The rearrangement links TRBV5-1 to TRBJ2-1, with D perhaps matching TRBD2 (6 bases). Germline CDR1 reads SGHRS; CDR2 reads YFSETQ. The CDR3 runs 17 residues. V dropped 4 bases and J dropped 8 bases, with 25 bases sitting between them. CDR3 loop: CASSGPGLNRPGDEQFF. CDR3 in DNA: TGCGCCAGCAGCGGACCGGGACTCAACAGACCGGGCGATGAGCAGTTCTTC.

The V call is TRBV2, the J call TRBJ2-3; 8 bases are a match to TRBD1. Losses at the gene ends were 5 bases for V and 1 base for J; bases not matched to a gene: 5. The CDR3 runs to 15 residues. Per the germline V gene, CDR1 is SNHLY and CDR2 is FYNNEI. Written as DNA, the CDR3 is TGTGCCAGCAGTCCCATGGGACAGGGCACAGATACGCAGTATTTT. Translating it yields CASSPMGQGTDTQYF.

This chain links TRBV7-2 with TRBJ2-1; the D gene is possibly TRBD2 (6 bases). The CDR3 sequence is 15 residues long. CDR1 is SGHTA and CDR2 is FQGNSA in the germline V gene. The V end was cut by 1 base, the J end by 5 bases, with 12 bases between. The CDR3 nucleotides are TGTGCCAGCAGCTTAGTCGGGACTGGCGACAATGAGCAGTTCTTC. As protein: CASSLVGTGDNEQFF.

This clone appeared a few times. The genes are TRBV18 and TRBJ2-1, with TRBD1 matching 9 bases. There are 11 residues in the CDR3. V lost 5 bases and J lost 12; bases outside the gene matches: 2. Germline CDR1 KGHSH, CDR2 LQKENI. CDR3 nucleotide sequence: TGTGCCAGCTCATCGGACAGGGGGCAGTTCTTC. Its protein product is CASSSDRGQFF.

The gene calls are TRBV28 and TRBJ1-2; D possibly corresponds to TRBD1 (5 bases). Germline-derived CDR1 and CDR2 are MDHEN and SYDVKM. The V end lost 7 bases, the J end lost 5 bases, and 17 bases lay between the germline ends. The CDR3 covers 14 residues. The CDR3 DNA reads TGTGCCAGCAACCCAGGTGGGGGAGGTTATGGCTACACCTTC. It codes for CASNPGGGGYGYTF.

The CDR3, as DNA: TGTGCCAGCACCGAGAGCGGGAGAGGTATCGATGAGCAGTTCTTC. Its translation is CASTESGRGIDEQFF. The genes are TRBV13 and TRBJ2-1; 8 bases align to TRBD2. The CDR3 totals 15 residues. J lost 8 bases, V lost 7 bases, and 13 bases had no gene match. Germline values: CDR1 PRHDT, CDR2 FYEKMQ (reference sequence). The variable domain in full, completed from reference TRBV13 and TRBJ2-1, reads AAGVIQSPRHLIKEKRETATLKCYPIPRHDTVYWYQQGPGQDPQFLISFYEKMQSDKGSIPDRFSAQQFSDYHSELNMSSLELGDSALYFCASTESGRGIDEQFFGPGTRLTVL.

This sequence joins TRBV11-3 and TRBJ2-3, with TRBD1 identical over 8 bases. This CDR3 has 17 residues. Germline CDR1 reads SGHNT; CDR2 reads YENEEA. The V and J ends lost 1 base and 2 bases, in that order; junction bases with no gene match: 8. The CDR3: CASSLGTGKGTTDTQYF. The CDR3 bases are TGTGCCAGCAGCTTAGGGACAGGGAAGGGAACCACAGATACGCAGTATTTT.

The gene calls are TRBV27 and TRBJ2-5; 12 nucleotides agree with TRBD2. Germline V gene sequence: CDR1 MNHEY, CDR2 SMNVEV (reference sequence). V dropped 0 bases and J dropped 0; count of bases not matched to a gene: 2. The CDR3 totals 17 residues. CDR3 loop: CASSLSGLAGYQETQYF. The CDR3 DNA sequence: TGTGCCAGCAGTTTATCTGGACTAGCGGGGTACCAAGAGACCCAGTACTTC.

The chain links TRBV6-5 to TRBJ2-1; D might be TRBD1 (5 bases). The CDR3 totals 13 residues. V was trimmed by 7 bases and J by 9 bases, leaving 16 bases between them. The germline V gene has CDR1 MNHEY and CDR2 SVGAGI. DNA for the CDR3: TGTGCCAGCACCTTCGGTAATAGGGGTGAGCAGTTCTTC. Translation: CASTFGNRGEQFF.

This clone appeared a few times. This chain links TRBV6-1 with TRBJ1-1; D is ambiguous. Per the germline V gene, CDR1 is MNHNS and CDR2 is SASEGT. With 7 bases removed from V and 5 bases from J, the gap between germline ends came to 14 bases. This CDR3 is built from 13 residues. The CDR3 bases are TGTGCCAGCAAGACCCCATCGGGGACTGAAGCTTTCTTT. Amino acid sequence: CASKTPSGTEAFF.

In this sample, this clone turned up a few times. The chain employs TRBV28 and TRBJ1-2; D remains ambiguous. V was clipped by 5 bases and J by 7 bases, with 11 bases between them. CDR1 is MDHEN and CDR2 is SYDVKM in the germline V gene. The CDR3 loop spans 12 amino acids. The CDR3, as DNA: TGTGCCAGCAGTACCAGGCCCTCTGGCTACACCTTC. Translated: CASSTRPSGYTF.